These 25 T cell receptor beta chains were all obtained from the same sample, sequenced in a study of blood T cell repertoires in COVID-19. The table came from immunoSEQ multiplex PCR; TCRdb's copy has only in-frame clones and leaves some out. The profile shows 100,000 to 120,000 clones, around 86% of them singletons. The sequenced sample consisted of peripheral blood. The origin of the receptors is a man aged 50 or older with acute or convalescent COVID-19.

This clone was seen only once. This chain links TRBV6-1 with TRBJ2-2, with 7 nucleotides matching TRBD1. The length of the CDR3 is 15 residues. Germline CDR1 is MNHNS and CDR2 is SASEGT. With V trimmed by 1 base and J by 4 bases, 3 bases remained unmatched. Here the CDR3 reads CASSEGTGSTGELFF. The CDR3, as DNA: TGTGCCAGCAGTGAAGGGACAGGATCCACCGGGGAGCTGTTTTTT.

The V and J genes are TRBV7-9 and TRBJ1-3; D may be TRBD1 (5 bases). V gave up 3 bases and J gave up 0 bases, with 6 bases separating them. The CDR3 runs to 14 residues. Per germline, CDR1 SEHNR and CDR2 FQNEAQ (reference sequence). The CDR3 spells CASSLTDSGNTIYF. The CDR3 DNA reads TGTGCCAGCAGCTTGACAGACTCTGGAAACACCATATATTTT.

The chain employs TRBV4-1 and TRBJ2-1; D unresolved. Germline CDR1 and CDR2: MGHRA and YSYEKL. The CDR3 consists of 16 residues. The ends were cut back, 0 bases at V and 1 base at J, with 10 bases in the middle. The CDR3 sequence: CASSQEQASSYNEQFF. The CDR3 DNA follows: TGCGCCAGCAGCCAAGAGCAGGCCAGTTCCTACAATGAGCAGTTCTTC.

This sequence joins TRBV7-9 and TRBJ2-7; 9 bases fit TRBD1. In germline, CDR1 is SEHNR, CDR2 FQNEAQ (reference sequence). The CDR3 covers 17 residues. The V and J ends lost 7 bases and 0 bases, in that order; junction bases with no gene match: 13. The CDR3 DNA reads as TGTGCCAGCAACAACAGGGGGCAGGGGCAGGGCTCCTACGAGCAGTACTTC. Its translation: CASNNRGQGQGSYEQYF.

The rearrangement joins TRBV4-1 to TRBJ2-3, with 13 bases aligning to TRBD2. The length of the CDR3 is 15 residues. The V and J ends lost 5 bases and 6 bases, in that order; junction bases with no gene match: 5. Germline lookup yields CDR1 MGHRA and CDR2 YSYEKL. The CDR3 sequence is CASSYGLAGVDTQYF. DNA for the CDR3: TGCGCCAGCAGCTACGGACTAGCGGGAGTGGATACGCAGTATTTT.

This chain connects TRBV30 to TRBJ2-7, with TRBD1 identical over 8 bases. The CDR3 has 15 amino acids. The J segment lost 1 base and the V segment lost 2 bases, leaving 7 bases of the junction unmatched. CDR1 and CDR2 from the germline V gene are GTSNPN and SVGIG (reference sequence). The CDR3 coding sequence is TGTGCCTGGAGTCCGCTTCGGGACAGGTCCTACGAGCAGTACTTC. Encoded protein: CAWSPLRDRSYEQYF.

V and J are TRBV2 and TRBJ2-1; 7 bases fit TRBD2. Trimming took 4 bases from V and 0 from J; bases not matched to a gene: 3. There are 15 residues in the CDR3. Germline V gives CDR1 SNHLY, CDR2 FYNNEI. The CDR3 coding sequence is TGTGCCAGCAGTGGGCGGGGGAGCTCCTACAATGAGCAGTTCTTC. Translation gives CASSGRGSSYNEQFF.

The chain is built from TRBV18 and TRBJ1-2; D call uncertain. The V end was cut by 3 bases, the J end by 1 base, with 15 bases between. This CDR3 spans 16 amino acids. Germline-derived CDR1 and CDR2 are KGHSH and LQKENI. The DNA of the CDR3 is TGTGCCAGCTCACCGGAGCTAACCTCCATTAACTATGGCTACACCTTC. It specifies CASSPELTSINYGYTF.

The genes are TRBV6-5 and TRBJ1-5; the D gene is possibly TRBD1 (5 bases). This CDR3 is 13 amino acids long. Germline CDR1 is MNHEY and CDR2 is SVGAGI. Trimming left V 6 bases short and J 6 bases short, with 12 bases between. The CDR3 DNA follows: TGTGCCAGCAGCCTTTGGGGGGGTCAGCCCCAGCATTTT. The encoded protein is CASSLWGGQPQHF.

Details on this clone: The sample holds other DNA sequences that translate to the same CDR3. The rearrangement links TRBV2 to TRBJ1-3, with D maybe TRBD1 (5 bases). Per germline, CDR1 SNHLY and CDR2 FYNNEI. This CDR3 contains 15 residues. The V and J ends lost 6 bases and 0 bases respectively, with 12 bases between them. The CDR3 region has the DNA TGTGCCAGCAGCCAAGACAGCGACTCTGGAAACACCATATATTTT. It codes for CASSQDSDSGNTIYF.

CDR3 protein: CASSPQGPTYEQYF. DNA for the CDR3: TGTGCCAGCAGTCCACAGGGGCCTACCTACGAGCAGTACTTC. V and J are TRBV6-6 and TRBJ2-7; 7 bases line up with TRBD1. Germline lookup yields CDR1 MNHNY and CDR2 SVGAGI (reference sequence). V shed 5 bases, J shed 2 bases, and the junction held 6 bases outside the gene matches. CDR3 size: 14 residues.

This clone was seen only once. V is TRBV7-9 and J is TRBJ2-7; D perhaps matches TRBD2 (10 bases). The length of the CDR3 is 18 residues. Deletions cut 4 bases from V and 7 bases from J, with 29 bases between. Germline CDR1 and CDR2: SEHNR and FQNEAQ (reference sequence). The CDR3 sequence: CASSSRDRATSGVWEQYF. The CDR3 DNA reads TGTGCCAGCAGCTCGAGGGACAGGGCCACTAGCGGGGTCTGGGAGCAGTACTTC.

The V gene is TRBV14, the J gene TRBJ2-1; tentative D call: TRBD2 (5 bases). The V end was cut by 4 bases, the J end by 0 bases, with 19 bases between. Germline CDR1 and CDR2: SGHDN and FVKESK. The CDR3 has 18 amino acids. CDR3 loop: CASSRSPGSSSSYNEQFF. CDR3 coding DNA: TGTGCCAGCAGCCGAAGCCCTGGGAGTTCAAGCTCCTACAATGAGCAGTTCTTC.

The chain recombines TRBV28 with TRBJ1-5; a possible D gene is TRBD1 (6 bases). In germline, CDR1 is MDHEN, CDR2 SYDVKM. The CDR3 is 17 amino acids. Trimming removed 5 bases at V and 2 bases at J, with 19 bases between. DNA of the CDR3: TGTGCCAGCAGTAAACACCCACAGGGTAGCGGCAATCAGCCCCAGCATTTT. It specifies CASSKHPQGSGNQPQHF. Looking up the rest from reference TRBV28 and TRBJ1-5 gives the full variable domain: DVKVTQSSRYLVKRTGEKVFLECVQDMDHENMFWYRQDPGLGLRLIYFSYDVKMKEKGDIPEGYSVSREKKERFSLILESASTNQTSMYLCASSKHPQGSGNQPQHFGDGTRLSIL.

A few counts support this clone. The V gene is TRBV2, the J gene TRBJ2-7; TRBD2 matches at 7 bases. Germline trimming cut 9 bases from V and 0 bases from J; bases unmatched to any gene: 5. Germline CDR1 reads SNHLY; CDR2 reads FYNNEI. The CDR3 extends over 13 amino acids. CDR3 residues: CARTSEISYEQYF. CDR3 coding DNA: TGTGCCAGAACTAGCGAGATCTCCTACGAGCAGTACTTC. Looking up the rest from reference TRBV2 and TRBJ2-7 gives the full variable domain: EPEVTQTPSHQVTQMGQEVILRCVPISNHLYFYWYRQILGQKVEFLVSFYNNEISEKSEIFDDQFSVERPDGSNFTLKIRSTKLEDSAMYFCARTSEISYEQYFGPGTRLTVT.

This clone showed up just once. This chain uses TRBV30 with TRBJ1-5; D is unresolved. CDR1 and CDR2 from the germline V gene are GTSNPN and SVGIG (reference sequence). CDR3 length equals 15 residues. V gave up 0 bases and J gave up 5 bases, with 14 bases separating them. CDR3 sequence reads: CAWSVRGASYQPQHF. The DNA for the CDR3 is TGTGCCTGGAGTGTACGGGGAGCCTCGTATCAGCCCCAGCATTTT.

The V gene is TRBV28, the J gene TRBJ1-6; a weak D match, TRBD1 (6 bases). This CDR3 is built from 16 residues. Germline V CDR1 and CDR2: MDHEN, SYDVKM. V lost 1 base and J 7 bases, leaving 14 bases between the germline ends. The CDR3 coding sequence is TGTGCCAGCAGTTTATTGGGAGGGGGGAGCAATTCACCCCTCCACTTT. It translates to CASSLLGGGSNSPLHF.

V is TRBV11-1 and J is TRBJ2-1; perhaps TRBD1 as D (6 bases). There are 13 residues in the CDR3. V lost 2 bases and J 7 bases, leaving 9 bases between the germline ends. Germline assignment: CDR1 SGHAT and CDR2 FQDESV (reference sequence). CDR3 protein: CASSLSRGNEQFF. Written as DNA, the CDR3 is TGTGCCAGCAGCTTATCTAGGGGGAATGAGCAGTTCTTC.

The rearrangement uses TRBV19 and TRBJ1-2; D is perhaps TRBD1 (5 bases). Germline CDR1 LNHDA, CDR2 SQIVND (reference sequence). This CDR3 has 12 residues. V lost 9 bases, J lost 5 bases, and 13 bases lay in between. CDR3 region: CASSREEYGYTF. CDR3 DNA: TGTGCCAGCAGCAGGGAGGAATATGGCTACACCTTC.

CDR3 sequence (DNA): TGTGCCAGTAGACCCTTTGGCAGGCCCGATCAGCCCCAGCATTTT. It codes for CASRPFGRPDQPQHF. The V and J genes are TRBV19 and TRBJ1-5; D is ambiguous. V lost 6 bases and J lost 5, with 17 bases in between. The V gene's germline CDR1 is LNHDA and CDR2 SQIVND (reference sequence). There are 15 residues in the CDR3. The full variable domain, with the rest looked up from reference TRBV19 and TRBJ1-5, is DGGITQSPKYLFRKEGQNVTLSCEQNLNHDAMYWYRQDPGQGLRLIYYSQIVNDFQKGDIAEGYSVSREKKESFPLTVTSAQKNPTAFYLCASRPFGRPDQPQHFGDGTRLSIL.

V usage is TRBV7-9 and J usage is TRBJ1-6; 10 bases are shared with TRBD1. The length of the CDR3 is 15 residues. Germline trimming cut 6 bases from V and 7 bases from J; bases unmatched to any gene: 6. Looked up from germline, CDR1 is SEHNR and CDR2 is FQNEAQ (reference sequence). The CDR3 DNA reads as TGTGCCAGCAGTTGGACAGGGGGTTACAATTCACCCCTCCACTTT. Encoded protein: CASSWTGGYNSPLHF.

The V and J genes are TRBV7-9 and TRBJ1-4; maybe TRBD1 (5 bases). V dropped 5 bases and J dropped 4 bases, with 11 bases sitting between them. The CDR3 has 14 amino acids. Germline CDR1 SEHNR, CDR2 FQNEAQ (reference sequence). CDR3 residues: CASSRDSINEKLFF. The CDR3, as DNA: TGTGCCAGCAGCAGAGACAGTATTAATGAAAAACTGTTTTTT. The complete variable domain, with remaining parts taken from reference TRBV7-9 and TRBJ1-4, reads DTGVSQNPRHKITKRGQNVTFRCDPISEHNRLYWYRQTLGQGPEFLTYFQNEAQLEKSRLLSDRFSAERPKGSFSTLEIQRTEQGDSAMYLCASSRDSINEKLFFGSGTQLSVL.

This chain joins TRBV7-9 and TRBJ1-2; D is unclear. V gave up 6 bases and J gave up 4 bases, with 12 bases separating them. The CDR3 is made up of 13 amino acids. Looked up from germline, CDR1 is SEHNR and CDR2 is FQNEAQ (reference sequence). The CDR3 nucleotides read TGTGCCAGCAGGCAACTGAGCGCCTATGGCTACACCTTC. As protein: CASRQLSAYGYTF.

The V call is TRBV6-2 or TRBV6-3, the J call TRBJ2-3, with 12 bases identical to TRBD2. J lost 4 bases, V lost 5 bases, and 10 bases had no gene match. Germline CDR1 MNHEY, CDR2 SVGEGT. This CDR3 contains 17 residues. CDR3 residues: CASSILASGGAADTQYF. CDR3 DNA: TGTGCCAGCAGTATACTCGCTAGCGGGGGGGCAGCAGATACGCAGTATTTT.

This clone was observed a few times. The chain combines TRBV7-6 with TRBJ1-5; no reliable D call. This CDR3 contains 15 residues. From germline, CDR1 is SGHVS and CDR2 FNYEAQ. Trimming pared 5 bases from V and 7 bases from J, leaving 18 bases between. CDR3 bases: TGTGCCAGCAGCCAGCAACCGGGAGCCGGCCAGCCCCAGCATTTT. It encodes CASSQQPGAGQPQHF.